The 29 T cell receptor beta chains below come from one sample, sequenced in a study of blood T cell repertoires in COVID-19. Clones were sequenced by immunoSEQ multiplex PCR, and TCRdb holds only the in-frame ones, with some missing. Here the sample spans about 150,000 clones, around three quarters being singletons. Specimen: PBMCs or T cells enriched from blood (not recorded which). These receptors originate from a woman between 70 and 85 years old in a cohort exposed to, infected with or recovered from COVID-19 (not recorded which).

This sequence joins TRBV5-1 and TRBJ1-2; D is unclear. The germline V and J ends were trimmed by 0 bases and 0 bases, with 12 bases remaining between them. The CDR3 runs to 16 residues. CDR1 and CDR2 from the germline V gene are SGHRS and YFSETQ. The CDR3 reads CASSLDARSANYGYTF. CDR3 in DNA: TGCGCCAGCAGCTTGGACGCTAGAAGCGCTAACTATGGCTACACCTTC.

The J gene is TRBJ1-5, the V gene TRBV28; 7 bases line up with TRBD1. Germline lookup yields CDR1 MDHEN and CDR2 SYDVKM. V lost 3 bases to trimming and J lost 6 bases; unmatched junction nucleotides: 5. This CDR3 region has 14 residues. The CDR3 coding sequence is TGTGCCAGCAGTTTGACAGGGTATAGTCAGCCCCAGCATTTT. This sequence encodes CASSLTGYSQPQHF.

This clone was counted once. The CDR3, as DNA: TGTGCCAGCAGTGAAAGGGCGGACAGGGGGAACACTGAAGCTTTCTTT. This encodes CASSERADRGNTEAFF. The J gene is TRBJ1-1, the V gene TRBV6-1; the match to TRBD1 covers 9 bases. This CDR3 is 16 amino acids long. Germline CDR1 MNHNS, CDR2 SASEGT. The ends lost 2 bases at V and 1 base at J; junction bases unmatched: 5.

In the case of this clone: This same CDR3 is encoded by further DNA sequences in the sample. The V call is TRBV5-1, the J call TRBJ2-5; 10 bases line up with TRBD1. The trim removed 4 bases at V and 4 bases at J, leaving 4 bases unmatched. Germline-derived CDR1 and CDR2 are SGHRS and YFSETQ. The CDR3 is 14 amino acids. The CDR3: CASSPGTGVETQYF. DNA of the CDR3: TGCGCCAGCAGCCCCGGGACAGGGGTAGAGACCCAGTACTTC.

The chain couples TRBV7-9 to TRBJ1-2, with D uncertain. The CDR3 runs to 12 residues. V was trimmed by 2 bases and J by 3 bases, leaving 4 bases between them. CDR1 and CDR2 (germline): SEHNR, FQNEAQ (reference sequence). The CDR3 region has the DNA TGTGCCAGCAGCTTATCTGACTATGGCTACACCTTC. Amino acid sequence: CASSLSDYGYTF.

The rearrangement uses TRBV18 and TRBJ2-3, with 8 bases fitting TRBD1. Trimming at V came to 6 bases and at J to 7 bases, leaving 9 bases not matched to a gene. The CDR3 is made up of 14 amino acids. Germline V gene data show CDR1 as KGHSH and CDR2 as LQKENI. DNA of the CDR3: TGTGCCAGCTCGCCCGGACAGGGTGGCTATACGCAGTATTTT. Its translation is CASSPGQGGYTQYF.

The genes are TRBV4-1 and TRBJ1-2; maybe TRBD1 (6 bases). Germline CDR1 reads MGHRA; CDR2 reads YSYEKL. The CDR3 has 15 residues. V was pared by 0 bases and J by 4 bases, with 12 bases between. The chain's CDR3 is CASSQDGGAVYGYTF. DNA for the CDR3: TGCGCCAGCAGCCAAGATGGGGGGGCGGTCTATGGCTACACCTTC.

The CDR3 here is CASSPRDLGGAFF. In DNA, the CDR3 is TGTGCCAGCAGCCCTAGGGACCTGGGGGGAGCTTTCTTT. The gene calls are TRBV9 and TRBJ1-1, with D tentatively TRBD1 (5 bases). The germline V and J ends were trimmed by 4 bases and 10 bases, with 17 bases remaining between them. The germline gives CDR1 SGDLS, CDR2 YYNGEE. The CDR3 contains 13 residues.

The V and J genes are TRBV6-5 and TRBJ1-4; D gene ambiguous. CDR1 is MNHEY, CDR2 SVGAGI, per germline. This CDR3 region has 13 residues. Trimming shortened V by 6 bases and J by 6 bases, and 11 bases separated the two germline ends. CDR3 coding DNA: TGTGCCAGCAGCTTCGCAACGGATGAAAAACTGTTTTTT. Translation: CASSFATDEKLFF.

Comments on this clone: The junction differs from germline at one of its ends, possibly a read error. The rearrangement uses TRBV10-3 and TRBJ2-3; TRBD2 matches 10 bases. CDR3 length: 15 amino acids. CDR1 and CDR2 from the germline V gene are ENHRY and SYGVKD. The CDR3 here is CAISEQLWEGLAFSF. DNA of the CDR3: TGTGCCATCAGTGAGCAACTGTGGGAGGGACTAGCGTTTTCTTTT.

As to this clone: Being one base from a much bigger clone, this may be a read error. Within the sample, other DNA sequences also encode this same CDR3. The chain has TRBV13 and TRBJ1-4, with D uncertain. Germline V lookup: CDR1 PRHDT, CDR2 FYEKMQ (reference sequence). This CDR3 region has 14 residues. The DNA for the CDR3 is TGTGCCAGCAGCTTACGGGGAACTAATGAAAAACTATTTTTT. Translating it yields CASSLRGTNEKLFF.

CDR3 in DNA: TGTGCCAGTAGTATAGTGGAGGGTAATTCACCCCTCCACTTT. It specifies CASSIVEGNSPLHF. V gene TRBV19 combines with J gene TRBJ1-6; D is ambiguous. CDR3 size: 14 residues. The V end lost 1 base, the J end lost 6 bases, and 7 bases lay between the germline ends. Germline V gene lookup returns CDR1 LNHDA and CDR2 SQIVND (reference sequence).

The chain carries TRBV6-4 and TRBJ2-6; D is ambiguous. The CDR3 covers 13 residues. Germline loops: CDR1 MRHNA, CDR2 SNTAGT. Trimming cost V 8 bases and J 0 bases, with 5 bases left between them. CDR3 in amino acids: CASRNSGANVLTF. CDR3 DNA sequence: TGTGCCAGCCGTAACTCTGGGGCCAACGTCCTGACTTTC.

This clone was seen just once. The rearrangement links TRBV7-9 to TRBJ2-2; no clear D. The CDR3 covers 14 residues. Trimming pared 3 bases from V and 3 bases from J, leaving 8 bases between. Germline CDR1 reads SEHNR; CDR2 reads FQNEAQ (reference sequence). CDR3 loop: CASSLGTDTGELFF. The CDR3, as DNA: TGTGCCAGCAGCTTGGGCACGGACACCGGGGAGCTGTTTTTT.

The V and J genes are TRBV19 and TRBJ2-5, with 13 bases matching TRBD2. Trimming cost V 5 bases and J 4 bases; bases outside gene matches: 4. Germline CDR1 is LNHDA and CDR2 is SQIVND (reference sequence). The CDR3 is 15 amino acids. In DNA, the CDR3 is TGTGCCAGTAGTGTACTAGCGGGAGGGCTAGAGACCCAGTACTTC. This codes for CASSVLAGGLETQYF.

The chain is built from TRBV4-1 and TRBJ2-1, with TRBD2 matching 8 bases. Per germline, CDR1 MGHRA and CDR2 YSYEKL. The length of the CDR3 is 18 residues. Losses at the gene ends were 3 bases for V and 0 bases for J; bases not matched to a gene: 10. CDR3 sequence reads: CASSHLAGMMISYNEQFF. CDR3 sequence (DNA): TGCGCCAGCAGCCACCTAGCGGGTATGATGATCTCCTACAATGAGCAGTTCTTC.

The J gene is TRBJ1-6, the V gene TRBV28, with D unclear. CDR1 and CDR2 (germline): MDHEN, SYDVKM. The CDR3 has 15 residues. V was clipped by 4 bases and J by 1 base, with 8 bases between them. CDR3 sequence (DNA): TGTGCCAGCAGTTGGAGTAAGTCCTATAATTCACCCCTCCACTTT. Its translation is CASSWSKSYNSPLHF.

V gene TRBV15 combines with J gene TRBJ2-3, with unresolved D. Per germline, CDR1 LNHNV and CDR2 YYDKDF (reference sequence). CDR3 length: 13 amino acids. V was trimmed by 1 base and J by 6 bases, leaving 8 bases between them. This CDR3 is CATSRVTQDTQYF. CDR3 coding DNA: TGTGCCACCAGCAGAGTTACACAGGATACGCAGTATTTT.

CDR3 coding DNA: TGTGCCAGCAGCTTTAGTACGCCAGGGGGATCAACTAATGAAAAACTGTTTTTT. This codes for CASSFSTPGGSTNEKLFF. This chain connects TRBV5-5 to TRBJ1-4, with 7 bases lining up with TRBD1. The CDR3 has 18 amino acids. V was pared by 2 bases and J by 0 bases, with 10 bases of the junction left unmatched. CDR1 SGHKS and CDR2 YYEKEE come from the germline V gene (reference sequence).

V gene TRBV19 combines with J gene TRBJ1-1; no clear D gene. Germline CDR1 and CDR2: LNHDA and SQIVND (reference sequence). The CDR3 is 17 residues long. Trimming shortened V by 3 bases and J by 2 bases, and 19 bases separated the two germline ends. The DNA for the CDR3 is TGTGCCAGTAGTATGAATGCGGCCCGGAGAATTAACACTGAAGCTTTCTTT. It yields the protein CASSMNAARRINTEAFF.

The rearrangement joins TRBV5-4 to TRBJ2-7; 11 nucleotides agree with TRBD1. This CDR3 is 15 amino acids long. The V and J ends lost 0 bases and 3 bases, in that order; junction bases with no gene match: 2. In germline, CDR1 is SGHNT, CDR2 YYREEE (reference sequence). The CDR3 bases are TGTGCCAGCAGCTTGGCCGGGACAGGGGGCTACGAGCAGTACTTC. Translated: CASSLAGTGGYEQYF.

The V and J genes are TRBV5-1 and TRBJ2-7; D uncertain. Trimming stripped 0 bases from V and 4 bases from J, with 11 bases between. CDR3 length: 14 residues. CDR1 is SGHRS and CDR2 is YFSETQ in the germline V gene. The CDR3 DNA reads as TGCGCCAGCAGCTTGGCGGGTTTCGGTTACGAGCAGTACTTC. Protein: CASSLAGFGYEQYF.

The chain recombines TRBV18 with TRBJ1-2; 9 bases match TRBD1. Germline-derived CDR1 and CDR2 are KGHSH and LQKENI. The CDR3 extends over 15 amino acids. J gave up 4 bases and V 5 bases, and 8 bases lay outside the gene matches. The CDR3: CASSSNRGPSYGYTF. DNA of the CDR3: TGTGCCAGCTCAAGCAACAGGGGGCCTAGCTATGGCTACACCTTC.

The genes are TRBV10-1 and TRBJ2-7; TRBD1 aligns across 8 bases. V lost 5 bases to trimming and J lost 7 bases; unmatched junction nucleotides: 10. CDR1 and CDR2 (germline): WNHNN, SYGVQD (reference sequence). The CDR3 covers 14 residues. The CDR3 protein is CASSRDRPYGEQYF. CDR3 in DNA: TGCGCCAGCAGTCGGGACAGGCCTTACGGTGAGCAGTACTTC.

The CDR3 region is CASSQGRYTEAFF. CDR3 sequence (DNA): TGTGCCAGCTCACAGGGGAGGTATACTGAAGCTTTCTTT. The chain combines TRBV18 with TRBJ1-1, with D perhaps TRBD1 (5 bases). V was pared by 4 bases and J by 5 bases, with 11 bases between. Germline CDR1 KGHSH, CDR2 LQKENI. The CDR3 is 13 amino acids. Looking up the rest from reference TRBV18 and TRBJ1-1 gives the full variable domain: NAGVMQNPRHLVRRRGQEARLRCSPMKGHSHVYWYRQLPEEGLKFMVYLQKENIIDESGMPKERFSAEFPKEGPSILRIQQVVRGDSAAYFCASSQGRYTEAFFGQGTRLTVV.

The rearrangement uses TRBV9 and TRBJ2-7, with D maybe TRBD1 (5 bases). The germline V and J ends were trimmed by 1 base and 5 bases, with 16 bases remaining between them. CDR1 and CDR2 (germline): SGDLS, YYNGEE. The CDR3 loop spans 15 amino acids. Written as DNA, the CDR3 is TGTGCCAGCAGCGTACATGCCAGGGTGGTAAACGAGCAGTACTTC. This gives the protein CASSVHARVVNEQYF. The full variable domain, completed using reference TRBV9 and TRBJ2-7, is DSGVTQTPKHLITATGQRVTLRCSPRSGDLSVYWYQQSLDQGLQFLIQYYNGEERAKGNILERFSAQQFPDLHSELNLSSLELGDSALYFCASSVHARVVNEQYFGPGTRLTVT.

V usage is TRBV3-1 (or the pseudogene TRBV3-2) and J usage is TRBJ1-5; possible D gene TRBD1, 5 bases. The V gene lost 5 bases and the J gene lost 1 base, with 9 bases spanning the gap. Germline lookup yields CDR1 LGHDT and CDR2 YNNKEL (reference sequence). The CDR3 spans 14 residues. CDR3 sequence (DNA): TGTGCCAGCAGCGGGGCCGTGAGCAATCAGCCCCAGCATTTT. This codes for CASSGAVSNQPQHF.

V gene TRBV9 combines with J gene TRBJ1-5, with 9 nucleotides matching TRBD1. Trimming took 3 bases from V and 4 from J; bases not matched to a gene: 5. This CDR3 contains 15 residues. Germline lookup yields CDR1 SGDLS and CDR2 YYNGEE. In DNA, the CDR3 is TGTGCCAGCAGCGACGGGGACAGGGCGAATCAGCCCCAGCATTTT. As protein: CASSDGDRANQPQHF.

The rearrangement uses TRBV6-4 and TRBJ2-3; 14 nucleotides match TRBD2. Germline CDR1 is MRHNA and CDR2 is SNTAGT. The CDR3 is made up of 16 amino acids. J lost 6 bases, V lost 5 bases, and 7 bases had no gene match. DNA for the CDR3: TGTGCCAGCAGTCCACGGACTAGCGGGAGGACCGATACGCAGTATTTT. It translates to CASSPRTSGRTDTQYF.